This entry concerns a single T cell receptor (beta chain). The entry originates in a study of blood T cell repertoires in COVID-19. Study background: Italy, Spain and the United States were the sources of the convalescent and acute COVID-19 samples. The analysed material was cDNA or gDNA that came from T cells, B-cell-depleted T cells, or PBMCs.

The V end lost 3 bases, the J end lost 3 bases, and 17 bases lay between the germline ends. CDR3 size: 15 residues. Per germline, CDR1 SQVTM and CDR2 ANQGSEA. In the original processing: From reference gene primer amplification, estimates of nucleated cell counts were derived. Assay used: immunoSEQ multiplex PCR; TCRdb lists only in-frame clones, some missing. V, J and clone size are those of that table, while D and trimming were read from the DNA. The sample has about 190,000 clones, roughly nine tenths seen once. Sequenced sample: peripheral blood. The origin of this receptor is a man between 65 and 80 years old with active or convalescent COVID-19. The chain carries TRBV29-1 and TRBJ2-5, with D maybe TRBD2 (7 bases). The CDR3: CSVDGTKGGEETQYF. In nucleotides, the CDR3 is TGCAGCGTTGACGGGACAAAGGGGGGGGAAGAGACCCAGTACTTC. The whole variable domain, filled in from reference TRBV29-1 and TRBJ2-5, reads SAVISQKPSRDICQRGTSLTIQCQVDSQVTMMFWYRQQPGQSLTLIATANQGSEATYESGFVIDKFPISRPNLTFSTLTVSNMSPEDSSIYLCSVDGTKGGEETQYFGPGTRLLVL.